This T cell receptor beta chain is from a study of blood T cell repertoires in COVID-19. Overall study context: Acute and convalescent COVID-19 samples came from the United States, Italy and Spain. From T cells, B-cell-depleted T cells, or PBMCs came the material, which was cDNA or gDNA.

This clone was recorded only once. Germline trimming cut 0 bases from V and 5 bases from J; bases unmatched to any gene: 2. The CDR3 spans 14 residues. Germline assignment: CDR1 SGHRS and CDR2 YFSETQ. Authors' methods: Reference gene primer amplification gave estimated nucleated cell counts. TCRdb's table, derived via immunoSEQ multiplex PCR, lists solely in-frame clones and lacks some. That table furnishes V, J and clone size, whereas the DNA furnished D and trimming. Of hundreds of thousands of clones listed, more than 85% are singletons. V usage is TRBV5-1 and J usage is TRBJ2-1, with 7 positions matching TRBD2. The sequence derives from a woman between 25 and 40 years old with acute or convalescent COVID-19. The sequenced sample was peripheral blood. CDR3 in amino acids: CASSLAGTNNEQFF. The CDR3 DNA sequence: TGCGCCAGCAGCTTGGCCGGGACTAACAATGAGCAGTTCTTC.